The clone carrying this T cell receptor (beta chain) was recorded only once. The CDR3 totals 15 residues. CDR1 and CDR2 from the germline V gene are SGHVS and FQNEAQ. V was clipped by 5 bases and J by 2 bases; unmatched bases: 7. The sample comes from a study of shared clonotypes between healthy human individuals. Unsorted samples relied on tens of millions of PBMCs, which served as the source of genomic DNA. Every immunoSEQ plate was one replicate of a subset's evenly spread DNA. Unsorted PBMCs provided DNA that was sequenced on ten immunoSEQ deep assay plates. In the authors' methods: Junction-only immunoSEQ sequences carried no quality scores, so filtering differed. Data came from immunoSEQ multiplex PCR; TCRdb stores just in-frame clones and leaves some out. V and J calls and clone size are copied from that table; D and trimming were computed from the DNA. The sample includes some 470,000 clones, 76% of them seen just once.

The chain links TRBV7-8 to TRBJ2-7; 9 bases align to TRBD1. Material for sequencing was PBMCs. This clonotype was obtained from a woman between 40 and 50 years old in good health. Some clones in this sample may be carry-over from other donors' samples. CDR3 loop: CASSPRDRAAYEQYF. The CDR3 DNA sequence: TGTGCCAGCAGCCCCCGGGACAGGGCCGCCTACGAGCAGTACTTC.